These 22 T cell receptor beta chains were sequenced from one sample in a study of T cell responses to AZD1222 COVID-19 vaccine. Assay: immunoSEQ multiplex PCR; the TCRdb copy retains only in-frame clones and omits some. The profile covers about 78,000 clones, with about 84% appearing a single time and 2.9% taken by the ten largest. Sequences were derived from peripheral blood, sampled on day 0 of AZD1222 vaccination. All receptors come from an adult in good health.

The J gene is TRBJ2-1, the V gene TRBV7-2; D call uncertain. This CDR3 contains 14 residues. Germline V gene data show CDR1 as SGHTA and CDR2 as FQGNSA. Between the trimmed V and J ends, which lost 5 bases and 2 bases, there was a span of 10 bases. The CDR3 protein is CASSLDPTYNEQFF. In DNA form, the CDR3 reads TGTGCCAGCAGCCTCGACCCCACCTACAATGAGCAGTTCTTC.

J is TRBJ2-2 and V is TRBV19, with a possible D match to TRBD2 (5 bases). CDR1 LNHDA and CDR2 SQIVND come from the germline V gene (reference sequence). V shed 3 bases and J shed 6 bases, with 14 bases lying between them. The CDR3 is 15 amino acids. The CDR3 loop reads CASSIWLAKSGELFF. The CDR3 DNA reads TGTGCCAGTAGTATTTGGCTAGCAAAATCCGGGGAGCTGTTTTTT.

This chain connects TRBV5-1 to TRBJ2-3, with 12 bases lining up with TRBD2. Germline lookup yields CDR1 SGHRS and CDR2 YFSETQ. V lost 3 bases and J lost 4; bases outside the gene matches: 0. CDR3 length equals 14 residues. The CDR3 DNA reads as TGCGCCAGCAGCTCTAGCGGGGGGGCAGATACGCAGTATTTT. Residues: CASSSSGGADTQYF.

The rearrangement links TRBV5-4 to TRBJ2-3; 13 bases are a match to TRBD2. Losses at the gene ends were 0 bases for V and 8 bases for J; bases not matched to a gene: 0. The CDR3 is 14 residues long. Germline V gives CDR1 SGHNT, CDR2 YYREEE (reference sequence). The CDR3 nucleotides are TGTGCCAGCAGCTTGGGGACTAGCGGGAGTACGCAGTATTTT. It encodes CASSLGTSGSTQYF.

The chain recombines TRBV11-2 with TRBJ1-1; D is uncertain. This CDR3 has 14 amino acids. The ends were cut back, 5 bases at V and 1 base at J, with 11 bases in the middle. Germline V lookup: CDR1 SGHAT, CDR2 FQNNGV. CDR3 in DNA: TGTGCCAGCAGCGAAAGGACCGAGAACACTGAAGCTTTCTTT. Protein: CASSERTENTEAFF.

The chain uses TRBV13 and TRBJ2-2; D ambiguous. V shed 3 bases and J shed 1 base, with 9 bases lying between them. Germline V gene data show CDR1 as PRHDT and CDR2 as FYEKMQ (reference sequence). The CDR3 extends over 15 amino acids. CDR3 sequence reads: CASSFPSENTGELFF. The DNA for the CDR3 is TGTGCCAGCAGCTTTCCTAGTGAGAACACCGGGGAGCTGTTTTTT. Full variable domain (rest looked up from reference TRBV13 and TRBJ2-2): AAGVIQSPRHLIKEKRETATLKCYPIPRHDTVYWYQQGPGQDPQFLISFYEKMQSDKGSIPDRFSAQQFSDYHSELNMSSLELGDSALYFCASSFPSENTGELFFGEGSRLTVL.

This clone was seen a few times. The CDR3 region has the DNA TGTGCCAGCGCCCGGGCGGGGGAAAACTATGGCTACACCTTC. Protein: CASARAGENYGYTF. The V call is TRBV27, the J call TRBJ1-2, with TRBD1 as a possible D gene (5 bases). V gave up 8 bases and J gave up 2 bases, with 15 bases separating them. From germline, CDR1 is MNHEY and CDR2 SMNVEV (reference sequence). This CDR3 comprises 14 residues.

This clone was found once. The gene calls are TRBV27 and TRBJ1-6, with a possible D match to TRBD1 (6 bases). V was cut by 2 bases and J by 2 bases, with 16 bases left in between. CDR1 is MNHEY and CDR2 is SMNVEV in the germline V gene (reference sequence). The CDR3 totals 18 residues. The CDR3: CASSLAVGGITYNSPLHF. CDR3 sequence (DNA): TGTGCCAGCAGTTTAGCGGTGGGGGGCATAACCTATAATTCACCCCTCCACTTT.

Notes on this clone: Different DNA sequences within this sample yield the same CDR3. The chain joins TRBV7-2 to TRBJ2-1; 10 nucleotides agree with TRBD2. The CDR3 is 14 residues long. The germline V gene has CDR1 SGHTA and CDR2 FQGNSA. J gave up 7 bases and V 1 base, and 1 base lay outside the gene matches. The chain's CDR3 is CASSLGLAGNEQFF. The CDR3 DNA reads TGTGCCAGCAGCTTAGGACTAGCGGGTAATGAGCAGTTCTTC.

This chain joins TRBV2 and TRBJ1-1; no firm D call. V dropped 4 bases and J dropped 1 base, with 7 bases sitting between them. CDR3 length: 13 amino acids. The germline V gene encodes CDR1 SNHLY and CDR2 FYNNEI. Written as DNA, the CDR3 is TGTGCCAGCAGTGTGGAGGAGAACACTGAAGCTTTCTTT. The encoded protein is CASSVEENTEAFF. Drawing the rest from reference TRBV2 and TRBJ1-1, the complete variable domain is EPEVTQTPSHQVTQMGQEVILRCVPISNHLYFYWYRQILGQKVEFLVSFYNNEISEKSEIFDDQFSVERPDGSNFTLKIRSTKLEDSAMYFCASSVEENTEAFFGQGTRLTVV.

This chain uses TRBV6-2 or TRBV6-3 with TRBJ2-1, with D hard to call. Germline CDR1 is MNHEY and CDR2 is SVGEGT. The V and J ends lost 0 bases and 3 bases respectively, with 9 bases between them. CDR3 length: 15 residues. In DNA, the CDR3 is TGTGCCAGCAGTTACTCGAGATGGGACTACAATGAGCAGTTCTTC. Translation: CASSYSRWDYNEQFF.

This clone was observed once. The V call is TRBV19, the J call TRBJ1-4, with 9 bases that match TRBD1. Germline CDR1 LNHDA, CDR2 SQIVND (reference sequence). V shed 5 bases, J shed 6 bases, and the junction held 10 bases outside the gene matches. The CDR3 is made up of 16 amino acids. The CDR3 region has the DNA TGTGCCAGTAGTGAGGGAAGTCGGACAGGGGATGAAAAACTGTTTTTT. Its protein product is CASSEGSRTGDEKLFF.

This clone appeared once. Here the CDR3 reads CASSQLGRTFF. The DNA for the CDR3 is TGTGCCAGCAGCCAACTAGGGCGCACGTTCTTC. The chain is built from TRBV2 and TRBJ2-1, with a weak D call TRBD2 (5 bases). Trimming took 6 bases from V and 15 from J, leaving 15 bases between them. The CDR3 length is 11 residues. From germline, CDR1 is SNHLY and CDR2 FYNNEI.

This clone was observed a single time. V and J are TRBV7-8 and TRBJ2-3, with D possibly matching TRBD2 (5 bases). The germline CDR1 and CDR2 sequences are SGHVS and FQNEAQ. The CDR3 consists of 17 residues. Trimming removed 0 bases at V and 2 bases at J, with 15 bases between. The chain's CDR3 is CASSLASSRNPTDTQYF. CDR3 nucleotide sequence: TGTGCCAGCAGCTTAGCCTCTAGCAGGAACCCCACAGATACGCAGTATTTT.

This clone was seen just once. The chain links TRBV27 to TRBJ2-1, with TRBD2 as a possible D gene (5 bases). This CDR3 has 16 residues. CDR1 and CDR2 (germline): MNHEY, SMNVEV (reference sequence). V was trimmed by 2 bases and J by 2 bases, leaving 13 bases between them. CDR3 nucleotide sequence: TGTGCCAGCAGTTTAAAGAAGGAGGTCCCCTACAATGAGCAGTTCTTC. It encodes CASSLKKEVPYNEQFF.

This clone occurred a few times. The chain has TRBV30 and TRBJ2-1; 11 bases map to TRBD2. The CDR3 extends over 18 amino acids. Germline CDR1 reads GTSNPN; CDR2 reads SVGIG (reference sequence). V was pared by 3 bases and J by 0 bases, with 10 bases of the junction left unmatched. The CDR3 here is CAWSPSSGGLRSYNEQFF. CDR3 sequence (DNA): TGTGCCTGGAGCCCTTCTAGCGGGGGGCTCCGCTCCTACAATGAGCAGTTCTTC.

J is TRBJ1-2 and V is TRBV24-1; D gene ambiguous. Trimming left V 5 bases short and J 5 bases short, with 14 bases between. The germline V gene has CDR1 KGHDR and CDR2 SFDVKD. CDR3 length: 14 residues. The CDR3 is CATSAVPGGYGYTF. The CDR3 coding sequence is TGTGCCACCAGTGCCGTCCCGGGTGGATATGGCTACACCTTC.

The V call is TRBV5-1, the J call TRBJ2-2; possible D gene TRBD1, 7 bases. Germline CDR1 reads SGHRS; CDR2 reads YFSETQ. Trimming pared 4 bases from V and 3 bases from J, leaving 16 bases between. The CDR3 is made up of 16 amino acids. The CDR3 sequence is CASSGGRQGDTGELFF. The CDR3 nucleotides are TGCGCCAGCAGCGGGGGGCGACAGGGAGACACCGGGGAGCTGTTTTTT.

The chain recombines TRBV4-1 with TRBJ1-5; D gene unclear. The CDR3 extends over 16 amino acids. From germline, CDR1 is MGHRA and CDR2 YSYEKL. V shed 0 bases and J shed 5 bases, with 14 bases lying between them. This chain's CDR3 is CASSQDMATQHQPQHF. The CDR3 DNA reads as TGCGCCAGCAGCCAAGATATGGCCACACAACATCAGCCCCAGCATTTT.

In this sample, this clone turned up a few times. The chain is built from TRBV12-3 or TRBV12-4 and TRBJ1-3; D unclear. V lost 9 bases to trimming and J lost 1 base, with 10 bases between them. This CDR3 is 13 amino acids long. The CDR3 DNA reads as TGTGCCAGTACTCTTAATTCTGGAAACACCATATATTTT. This codes for CASTLNSGNTIYF.

The chain carries TRBV5-1 and TRBJ2-5, with 10 nucleotides matching TRBD1. The CDR3 is 16 amino acids. J lost 3 bases, V lost 0 bases, and 5 bases had no gene match. Looked up from germline, CDR1 is SGHRS and CDR2 is YFSETQ. The CDR3 nucleotides are TGCGCCAGCAGCTTGGGGATAGGACAGGGGGAAGAGACCCAGTACTTC. Protein: CASSLGIGQGEETQYF.

The rearrangement joins TRBV7-3 to TRBJ1-5; D might be TRBD1 (5 bases). In germline, CDR1 is SGHTA, CDR2 FQGTGA. V gave up 1 base and J gave up 5 bases, with 30 bases separating them. The CDR3 has 21 residues. The CDR3 protein is CASSLRWGVAYRLGEDQPQHF. DNA of the CDR3: TGTGCCAGCAGCTTAAGATGGGGGGTTGCCTACCGCCTGGGAGAAGATCAGCCCCAGCATTTT.